This TCR beta chain originates from a study of T cell changes during pregnancy in multiple sclerosis. Unmatched junction bases numbered 8, after V lost 2 bases and J lost 5 bases. The germline V gene has CDR1 LNHDA and CDR2 SQIVND (reference sequence). The CDR3 length is 15 residues. Profiling relied on immunoSEQ multiplex PCR, and the TCRdb table lists in-frame clones only, not all of them. This table holds tens of thousands of clones, about 94% found once. In its sample, this clone was seen once. This rearrangement joins TRBV19 to TRBJ2-5; 7 nucleotides match TRBD2. The specimen comprised peripheral blood, sampled in the first trimester of pregnancy. The TCR comes from a female donor in good health, enrolled as a control in a pregnancy study. The CDR3 DNA reads TGTGCCAGTAGTATAAGGTGGGGGGGTATTGAGACCCAGTACTTC. This sequence encodes CASSIRWGGIETQYF.